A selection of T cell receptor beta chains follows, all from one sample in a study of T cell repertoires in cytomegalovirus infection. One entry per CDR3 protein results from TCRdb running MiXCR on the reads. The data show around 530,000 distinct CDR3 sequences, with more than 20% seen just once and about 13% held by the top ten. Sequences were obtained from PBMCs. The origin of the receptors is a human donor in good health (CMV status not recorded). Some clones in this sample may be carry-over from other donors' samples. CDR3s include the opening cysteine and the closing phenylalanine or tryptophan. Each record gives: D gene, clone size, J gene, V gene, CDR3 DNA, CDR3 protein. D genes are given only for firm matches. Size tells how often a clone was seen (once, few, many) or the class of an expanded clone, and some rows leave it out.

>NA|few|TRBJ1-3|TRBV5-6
TGTGCCAGCAGCTTGGGGGGCAGTAGTACCCCCTCCTCTGGAAACACCATATATTTT
CASSLGGSSTPSSGNTIYF
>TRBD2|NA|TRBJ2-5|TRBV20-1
TGCAGTGGACGGACTAGCCAAGAGACCCAGTACTTC
CSGRTSQETQYF
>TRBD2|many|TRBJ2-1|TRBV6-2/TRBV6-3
TGTGCCAGCAGTTACCAACTCGGACTAGCAGGGAAAAAGGGAGAGCAGTTCTTC
CASSYQLGLAGKKGEQFF
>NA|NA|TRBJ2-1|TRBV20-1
TGCAGTGCTAGAGCCGGCTACAATGAGCAGTTCTTC
CSARAGYNEQFF
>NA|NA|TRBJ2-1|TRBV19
TGTGCCAGTAGTACCAACACCCGACCCCCTGGGTTCTTC
CASSTNTRPPGFF
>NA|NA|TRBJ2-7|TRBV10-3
TGTGCCATCAGTGACACCGACGAGCAGTACTTC
CAISDTDEQYF
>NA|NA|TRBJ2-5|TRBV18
TGTGCCAGCTCACCGCCTGAGGTGGAGGGACAGTTAACGGAGACCCAGTACTTC
CASSPPEVEGQLTETQYF
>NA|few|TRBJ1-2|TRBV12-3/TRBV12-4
TGTGCCAGCAGCCGGGCCCTCGGGGGCTACACCTTC
CASSRALGGYTF
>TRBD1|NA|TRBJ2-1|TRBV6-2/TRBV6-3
TGTGCCAGCAGTTTCGTGATACAGGGGGCGCGCTCCTACAATGAGCAGTTCTTC
CASSFVIQGARSYNEQFF
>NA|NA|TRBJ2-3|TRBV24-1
TGTGCCACCAGTGATTGGGGCGCCGACACAGATACGCAGTATTTT
CATSDWGADTDTQYF
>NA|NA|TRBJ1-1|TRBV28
TGTGCCAGCAGTTTCGGGGGCGCGCGGACTGAAGCTTTCTTT
CASSFGGARTEAFF
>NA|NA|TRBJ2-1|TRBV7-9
TGTGCCAGCAGCTTAGCAGGGGGAAGGTACAATGAGCAGTTCTTC
CASSLAGGRYNEQFF
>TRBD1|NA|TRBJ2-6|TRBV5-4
TGTGCCAGCCGGACAGGGCTATATGGGGCCAACGTCCTGACTTTC
CASRTGLYGANVLTF
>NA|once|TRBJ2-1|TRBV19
TGTGCCAGTAGTATTCTACCGAGCTCCTACAATGAGCAGTTCTTC
CASSILPSSYNEQFF
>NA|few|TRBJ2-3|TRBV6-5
TGTGCCAGCAGTAGGGGGGTTGGAACAGATACGCAGTATTTT
CASSRGVGTDTQYF
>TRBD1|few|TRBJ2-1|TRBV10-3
TGTGCCATCACTGGACAGGGCAATGAGCAGTTCTTC
CAITGQGNEQFF
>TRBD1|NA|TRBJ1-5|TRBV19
TGTGCCAGTAACAGGGGACCCCATCAGCCCCAGCATTTT
CASNRGPHQPQHF
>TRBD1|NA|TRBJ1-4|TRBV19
TGTGCCAGTAGTATCCATCCTTCGGAGACAGGGGCGAGTATTGCTAATGAAAAACTGTTTTTT
CASSIHPSETGASIANEKLFF
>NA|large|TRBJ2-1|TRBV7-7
TGTGCCAGCAGCGCGGAAAGAGGGGAAGAGCAGTTCTTC
CASSAERGEEQFF
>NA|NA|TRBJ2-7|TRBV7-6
TGTGCCAGCAGCTCCCCCGGTTTTGAGCAGTACTTC
CASSSPGFEQYF
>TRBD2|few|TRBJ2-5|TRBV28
TGTGCCAGCAGCCCGCAGATAGCGGGGCAAGAGACCCAGTACTTC
CASSPQIAGQETQYF
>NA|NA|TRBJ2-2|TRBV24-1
TGTGCCACCAGTGATTTTGGGGAGGCGACCACCGGGGAGCTGTTTTTT
CATSDFGEATTGELFF
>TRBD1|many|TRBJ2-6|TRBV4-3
TGCGCCAGCAGCCAAGATAGTGGACAGGGATTACGTGGGGCCAACGTCCTGACTTTC
CASSQDSGQGLRGANVLTF
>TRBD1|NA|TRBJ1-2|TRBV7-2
TGTGCCAGCAGCTTAGTACAGGGGATTATGTATGGCTACACCTTC
CASSLVQGIMYGYTF
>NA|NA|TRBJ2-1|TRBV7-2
TGTGCCAGCAGCGCCGCCAGACTAGTTTTGGGTGAGCAGTTCTTC
CASSAARLVLGEQFF
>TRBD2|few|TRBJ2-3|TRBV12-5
TGTGCTAGTGGTTTACCGGGACTACTATCGGATACGCAGTATTTT
CASGLPGLLSDTQYF
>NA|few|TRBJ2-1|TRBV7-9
TGTGCCAGCAGCCCTTCTCGCCTTGGACAAGGGCAGTTCTTC
CASSPSRLGQGQFF
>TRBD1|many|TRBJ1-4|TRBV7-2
TGTGCCAGCAGCGTGACAGGGGCTCGTTCGGGAAAACTGTTTTTT
CASSVTGARSGKLFF
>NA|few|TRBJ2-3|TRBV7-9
TGTGCCAGCAGCTTAATGGGCACAGATACGCAGTATTTT
CASSLMGTDTQYF
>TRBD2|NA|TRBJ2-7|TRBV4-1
TGCGCCAGCAGCCAAGCTAGCGGGAGTAAGTACGAGCAGTACTTC
CASSQASGSKYEQYF
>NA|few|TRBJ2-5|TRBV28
TGTGCCAGCACCCTAATGGGGTCACAGGAGACCCAGTACTTC
CASTLMGSQETQYF
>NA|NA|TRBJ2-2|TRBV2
TGTGCCAGCAGTGCTGGCCAGGGGCTTTTCACCGGGGAGCTGTTTTTT
CASSAGQGLFTGELFF
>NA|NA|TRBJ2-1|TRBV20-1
TGCAGTTTTCTAGACAGCTCCTACAATGAGCAGTTCTTC
CSFLDSSYNEQFF
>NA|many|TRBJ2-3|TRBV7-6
TGTGCCAGCAGTGAGAGGGCTCAGGGTCGGGACACAGATACGCAGTATTTT
CASSERAQGRDTDTQYF
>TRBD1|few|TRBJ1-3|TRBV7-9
TGTGCCAGCAGCCAACCAAAGGGACAGCCCGCTTTCTCTGGAAACACCATATATTTT
CASSQPKGQPAFSGNTIYF
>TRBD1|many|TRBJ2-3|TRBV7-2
TGTGCCAGCAGCTTGGGGACAGGGTCGCGGGATACGCAGTATTTT
CASSLGTGSRDTQYF
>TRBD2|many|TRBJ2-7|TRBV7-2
TGTGCCAGCAGCTTGGGGCGGGAGGGGATCTACGAGCAGTACTTC
CASSLGREGIYEQYF
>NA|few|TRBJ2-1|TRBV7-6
TGTGCCAGCAGCGCTTACGGAGGGTTCGATGAGCAGTTCTTC
CASSAYGGFDEQFF
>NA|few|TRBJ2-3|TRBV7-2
TGTGCCAGCAGCTCGGGACGCTCGTTGAGGGCGCAGTATTTT
CASSSGRSLRAQYF
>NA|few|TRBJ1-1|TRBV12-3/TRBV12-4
TGTGCCAGCAGTACTAACGAGGCTGAAGCTTTCTTT
CASSTNEAEAFF
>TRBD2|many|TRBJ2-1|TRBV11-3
TGTGCCAGCAGCCAAGGCCATAGCGGGGGAAATGAGCAGTTCTTC
CASSQGHSGGNEQFF
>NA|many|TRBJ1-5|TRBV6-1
TGTGCCAGCAGTACAGGGATCAATCAGCCCCAGCATTTT
CASSTGINQPQHF
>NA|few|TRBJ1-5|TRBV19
TGTGCCAGTAGTACCCTTCGACAGTTGCTGGAGCAGCCCCAGCATTTT
CASSTLRQLLEQPQHF